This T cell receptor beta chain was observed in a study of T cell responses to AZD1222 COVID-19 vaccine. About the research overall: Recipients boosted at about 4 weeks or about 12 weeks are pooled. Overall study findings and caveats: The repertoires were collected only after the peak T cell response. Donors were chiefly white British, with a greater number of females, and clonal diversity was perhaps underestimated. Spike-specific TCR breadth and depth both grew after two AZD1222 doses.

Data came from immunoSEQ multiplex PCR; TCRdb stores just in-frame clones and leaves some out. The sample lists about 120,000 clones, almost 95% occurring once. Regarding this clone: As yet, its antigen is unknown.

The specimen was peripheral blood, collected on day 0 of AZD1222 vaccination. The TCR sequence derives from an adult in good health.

The CDR3 DNA reads TGTGCCAGCAGCTTGGGGGGGCGAGAGCAGTTCTTC. Amino acid sequence: CASSLGGREQFF. This chain connects TRBV5-4 to TRBJ2-1; D may be TRBD1 (6 bases). The CDR3 totals 12 residues. The germline V gene encodes CDR1 SGHNT and CDR2 YYREEE (reference sequence). Deletions cut 0 bases from V and 10 bases from J, with 8 bases between.